The TCR beta chain described here comes from a study of control samples from healthy donors and cancer patients. Germline assignment: CDR1 SGHDT and CDR2 YYEEEE. V shed 1 base, J shed 4 bases, and the junction held 18 bases outside the gene matches. This CDR3 comprises 19 residues. Profiled with immunoSEQ multiplex PCR; TCRdb holds only in-frame clones, not every one. The data contain tens of thousands of clones, 82% of them singletons. The specimen sequenced was blood. This clonotype originated in a woman aged 55-70 years in good health. The chain links TRBV5-6 to TRBJ2-5; 8 bases map to TRBD2. DNA for the CDR3: TGTGCCAGCAGCTTGTTAGTGGAAATCAGCGGGAGTGTCCGAGAGACCCAGTACTTC. Its protein product is CASSLLVEISGSVRETQYF.